This T cell receptor (beta chain) was identified during a study of blood T cells in healthy people across ages. This clonotype has a handful of counts. The antigen is undetermined. Study-wide results and limits: The study found more naive CD4+ cells and higher diversity in long-lived than aged donors.

It was with a sample-barcoded 5' primer and a J-beta primer mix that a second PCR of roughly 6 to 11 cycles was run. Every single cDNA molecule received a tag from a template-switch adaptor with 12 random nucleotides. MiXCR was run by TCRdb on the 5' RACE reads, yielding one entry per CDR3 protein. The repertoire holds some 940,000 distinct CDR3 sequences, with under 35% as singletons. The CDR3 is 15 residues long. Trimming removed 7 bases from V and 2 bases from J, with 16 bases in between. These data were likewise used in another study, on T cells of mothers and their children. That publication notes: A primer called M1S, used in the second PCR, added sample barcodes and 2-4 random nucleotides.

The TCR comes from a woman between 40 and 55 years old in good health. Sequencing was done on a sample of blood. V is TRBV12-3 or TRBV12-4 and J is TRBJ2-3; D call uncertain. CDR3 DNA sequence: TGTGCCAGCACCCTTTGGAGCGCCTTCACAGATACGCAGTATTTT. Translating gives CASTLWSAFTDTQYF.